These T cell receptor beta chains were read from a single sample in a study of T-cell reconstitution after alpha-beta-depleted transplantation in children. From the PCR reads, TCRdb called clonotypes with MiXCR, one entry per CDR3 protein. The sample consists of roughly 340,000 distinct CDR3 sequences, roughly 15% of them appearing once. Sequenced material: PBMCs, mostly from graft donor cells, taken 360 days after TCRalphabeta/CD19-depleted stem cell transplant. These receptors all stem from a male patient between 2 and 15 years old who had a stem cell transplant for acute lymphoblastic leukemia, so the T cells may come from the graft donor. Both conserved end residues are part of each CDR3. Each record gives: D gene, clone size, J gene, V gene, CDR3 DNA, CDR3 protein. D genes are given only for firm matches. For some rows the clone size is stated as once, few or many, or as a class when expanded; others skip it.

>-|-|TRBJ2-7|TRBV6-2/TRBV6-3
TGTGCCAGCAGTTACCTCAGGGGCGAGCAGTACTTC
CASSYLRGEQYF
>-|-|TRBJ2-7|TRBV2
TGTGCCAGCATACCCGGGACCCGCACCCGCTTACGGCAGTACTTC
CASIPGTRTRLRQYF
>-|many|TRBJ2-3|TRBV4-3
TGCGCCAGCAGCCAAGTGCACTTATATCGGGGAGATACGCAGTATTTT
CASSQVHLYRGDTQYF
>-|-|TRBJ2-2|TRBV27
TGTGCCAGCAGTTTATGGTCGGACACCGGGGAGCTGTTTTTT
CASSLWSDTGELFF
>TRBD1|-|TRBJ2-1|TRBV2
TGTGCCAGCAGTGAGGGACAGGGGGCGCGGAATGAGCAGTTCTTC
CASSEGQGARNEQFF
>TRBD2|once|TRBJ2-7|TRBV7-9
TGTGACAGCAGCTCCCAGCGGGAGGGCCCTACCTACGAGCAGTACTTC
CDSSSQREGPTYEQYF
>-|-|TRBJ1-2|TRBV12-3/TRBV12-4
TGTGCCAGCAGTTTCGCCGGGACATCGGCTGGCTACACCTTC
CASSFAGTSAGYTF
>-|-|TRBJ1-2|TRBV28
TGTGCCAGCAGTTTACTAGACAGGAGCCCGTATGGCTACACCTTC
CASSLLDRSPYGYTF
>TRBD1|many|TRBJ2-3|TRBV7-2
TGTGCCAGCAGCTTTGAGGGGGCAAGGCAGTATTTT
CASSFEGARQYF
>TRBD1|-|TRBJ2-7|TRBV10-3
TGTGCCATCACTACGGGACAGCCTGGGGAGGAGCAGTACTTC
CAITTGQPGEEQYF
>-|-|TRBJ2-7|TRBV6-2/TRBV6-3
TGTGCCAGCAGTGAGTACGGGACACAATCCTACGAGCAGTACTTC
CASSEYGTQSYEQYF
>-|-|TRBJ1-2|TRBV20-1
TGCAGTGCTAGAGTATCCCGGGGTCAATATGGCTACACCTTC
CSARVSRGQYGYTF
>-|-|TRBJ2-5|TRBV7-2
TGTGCCAGCAGCTTAAAGGTAGCGGAGAAAGAGACCCAGTACTTC
CASSLKVAEKETQYF
>TRBD2|few|TRBJ2-1|TRBV11-2
TGTGCCAGCAGCGCTGGGGGGGTTCGATACAATGAGCAGTTCTTC
CASSAGGVRYNEQFF
>TRBD2|-|TRBJ2-1|TRBV6-2/TRBV6-3
TGTGCCAGCAGTTACACAGATAGCGGGAGGTCCTACAATGAGCAGTTCTTC
CASSYTDSGRSYNEQFF
>-|few|TRBJ1-6|TRBV6-1
TGTGCCAGCCTCCTGAACCTCGGGTCACCCCTCCACTTT
CASLLNLGSPLHF
>TRBD2|few|TRBJ2-7|TRBV12-5
TGTGCTAGTGGTTTGGACGCCGGGACTAGCTACTTGGGGCAGTACTTC
CASGLDAGTSYLGQYF
>-|-|TRBJ2-7|TRBV28
TGTGCCAGCAGTTCATGGGACTCCTCCTACGAGCAGTACTTC
CASSSWDSSYEQYF
>-|-|TRBJ2-1|TRBV12-3/TRBV12-4
TGTGCCAGCAGTTTCGTGGGAGGAGACAATGAGCAGTTCTTC
CASSFVGGDNEQFF
>-|few|TRBJ1-5|TRBV11-2
TGTGCCAGCAGCTTAGATACCCTAAATCAGCCCCAGCATTTT
CASSLDTLNQPQHF
>TRBD2|-|TRBJ2-2|TRBV5-1
TGCGCCAGCAGCTCTAGCGGGCAGAACACCGGGGAGCTGTTTTTT
CASSSSGQNTGELFF
>-|-|TRBJ1-2|TRBV14
TGTGCCAGCAGCCCCCCCGGCGGCTATGGCTACACCTTC
CASSPPGGYGYTF
>-|once|TRBJ1-1|TRBV29-1
TGCAGCGTGGCAGGGGAGAAGACTGAAGCTTTCTTT
CSVAGEKTEAFF
>TRBD2|few|TRBJ2-2|TRBV27
TGTGCCAGCAGTTTATGGGCTAGCGGGAGGAACACCGGGGAGCTGTTTTTT
CASSLWASGRNTGELFF
>TRBD2|-|TRBJ2-7|TRBV12-3/TRBV12-4
TGTGCCAGCAGATCCGGGACTAGCGGCCGCTTGGAGCAGTACTTC
CASRSGTSGRLEQYF
>TRBD1|-|TRBJ1-6|TRBV5-1
TGCGCCAGCAGCTTGGGACAGGGTTCCTATAATTCACCCCTCCACTTT
CASSLGQGSYNSPLHF